The 3 T cell receptor beta chains in this list originate from one sample, sequenced in a study of shared clonotypes between healthy human individuals. The data were produced by immunoSEQ multiplex PCR, yet TCRdb's version contains in-frame clones alone and is incomplete. This table has around 88,000 clones, around 67% appearing once. Material for sequencing was memory CD8+ T cells sorted from blood. Subset of the sample: CD45RO+ cells pooled with CCR7-negative TemRA cells. Receptors originate from a man aged 25-40 years in good health.

This clone was recorded a few times. This sequence joins TRBV6-4 and TRBJ2-1; TRBD2 matches 8 bases. CDR3 length: 16 amino acids. Germline loops: CDR1 MRHNA, CDR2 SNTAGT. Trimming took 0 bases from V and 0 from J; bases not matched to a gene: 1. In nucleotides, the CDR3 is TGTGCCAGCAGTGACTCCGGGAGGGCCTCCTACAATGAGCAGTTCTTC. This encodes CASSDSGRASYNEQFF.

The chain has TRBV6-1 and TRBJ2-1; D unclear. This CDR3 has 15 amino acids. V dropped 2 bases and J dropped 2 bases, with 10 bases sitting between them. Germline CDR1 MNHNS, CDR2 SASEGT. CDR3 bases: TGTGCCAGCAGTGAAACTGGCGGAGCCTACAATGAGCAGTTCTTC. This encodes CASSETGGAYNEQFF.

This clone was observed at least ten times. The chain recombines TRBV10-2 with TRBJ2-1; TRBD2 matches 9 bases. This CDR3 is built from 16 residues. The V gene's germline CDR1 is WSHSY and CDR2 SAAADI. The J segment lost 4 bases and the V segment lost 6 bases, leaving 10 bases of the junction unmatched. The CDR3 protein is CASSHLTSGLYNEQFF. In nucleotides, the CDR3 is TGCGCCAGCAGCCACCTGACTAGCGGACTTTACAATGAGCAGTTCTTC.